In this sample, the clone carrying this T cell receptor beta chain turned up many times. What it recognizes is unknown. A J-beta primer mix and a sample-barcoded 5' primer were used in a second PCR of roughly 7 to 12 cycles. Template switching added a 12-random-nucleotide identifier to every cDNA molecule. Every sample gave at least 3 million paired-end reads containing CDR3. MiXCR, run by TCRdb on the 5' RACE reads, gives a single entry per CDR3 protein. The data show 550,000 to 750,000 distinct CDR3 sequences, with roughly 21% seen just once and roughly 3.6% held by the top ten. This sample stems from a study of blood T cells in healthy people across ages. Germline CDR1 and CDR2: DFQATT and SNEGSKA (reference sequence). CDR3 length equals 16 residues. Trimming removed 1 base from V and 5 bases from J; junction bases left unmatched: 13. Per-sample PBMC isolation yielded at least 6 million cells. Study observations and caveats: Compared with aged donors, long-lived donors showed fewer expanded clones, suggesting selection.

This sequence originates from an older man in good health. Sequencing input: blood. The V and J genes are TRBV20-1 and TRBJ2-5, with 7 positions matching TRBD1. The CDR3 spells CSARVGQFDPGETQYF. In nucleotides, the CDR3 is TGCAGTGCTAGAGTGGGACAGTTCGACCCTGGGGAGACCCAGTACTTC.